The 23 T cell receptor beta chains given below trace back to one sample, sequenced in a study of T cell repertoires in cytomegalovirus infection (dated by TCRdb to between 2018 and 2020). Sequencer: Illumina HiSeq 1500. The public reads were reprocessed in TCRdb via fastp at Q25 and MiXCR, keeping in-frame beta chains. All rows with the same CDR3 protein become a single entry with the most common DNA and genes. The sample records approximately 630,000 distinct CDR3 sequences, more than 20% of which are singletons. In total, the top ten clones hold approximately 8% of the sample. The sample taken for sequencing was CD8+ T cells from PBMCs. The receptors here all came from a human donor in good health (CMV status not recorded). Some clones in this sample may be carry-over from other donors' samples.

The chain carries TRBV6-2 or TRBV6-3 and TRBJ2-1; D gene ambiguous. In germline, CDR1 is MNHEY, CDR2 SVGEGT. The V gene lost 0 bases and the J gene lost 2 bases, with 8 bases spanning the gap. This CDR3 has 15 amino acids. The CDR3 spells CASSYSGRTYNEQFF. Here the CDR3 DNA reads TGTGCCAGCAGTTACTCGGGAAGAACCTACAATGAGCAGTTCTTC.

A remark on this clonotype: With a much larger clone just one base away, this may be a read error. Here the CDR3 DNA reads TGTACCAGCAGTTATCCCGCGGGGGTACCCCCGGAGACCCAGTACTTC. Translation gives CTSSYPAGVPPETQYF. The gene calls are TRBV6-6 and TRBJ2-5; TRBD2 matches at 7 bases. Per germline, CDR1 MNHNY and CDR2 SVGAGI (reference sequence). The CDR3 covers 16 residues.

There are a few counts of this clonotype. The chain uses TRBV20-1 and TRBJ2-2, with TRBD1 identical over 7 bases. V trimming: 4 bases; J trimming: 1 base; junction bases outside the gene matches: 6. This CDR3 comprises 15 residues. CDR1 is DFQATT and CDR2 is SNEGSKA in the germline V gene (reference sequence). The CDR3 loop reads CSANRGQENTGELFF. The CDR3 DNA is TGCAGTGCTAACAGGGGTCAGGAGAACACCGGGGAGCTGTTTTTT.

This clonotype has just a few counts. The CDR3 DNA is TGCAGTGCTAGAGATCTTGCGGGGCAAGAGACCCAGTACTTC. Amino acids: CSARDLAGQETQYF. The chain joins TRBV20-1 to TRBJ2-5; D is perhaps TRBD2 (6 bases). The germline gives CDR1 DFQATT, CDR2 SNEGSKA (reference sequence). The CDR3 spans 14 residues. Trimming removed 0 bases from V and 2 bases from J, with 10 bases in between.

The V gene is TRBV5-5, the J gene TRBJ2-5, with D possibly being TRBD1 or TRBD2 (5 bases each). CDR3 length: 14 amino acids. The germline V gene encodes CDR1 SGHKS and CDR2 YYEKEE (reference sequence). Between the trimmed V and J ends, which lost 4 bases and 5 bases, there was a span of 15 bases. CDR3 coding DNA: TGTGCCAGCAGCCCCACCGGGGCAAGCGAGACCCAGTACTTC. Translation gives CASSPTGASETQYF.

This clonotype showed up many times. The V gene is TRBV7-2, the J gene TRBJ1-1; D is undetermined. The V end lost 5 bases, the J end lost 11 bases, and 21 bases lay between the germline ends. The V gene's germline CDR1 is SGHTA and CDR2 FQGNSA. This CDR3 is 14 amino acids long. CDR3 in amino acids: CASSQRKDGIMAFF. The CDR3 DNA reads TGTGCCAGCAGCCAAAGGAAGGATGGGATAATGGCTTTCTTT.

This clonotype was found many times. CDR3 sequence (DNA): TGTGCCAGCAGTCCCAGACTAGCGGGGAGGACAGATACGCAGTATTTT. This sequence encodes CASSPRLAGRTDTQYF. The chain couples TRBV12-3 or TRBV12-4 to TRBJ2-3; 11 bases are a match to TRBD2. The CDR3 loop spans 16 amino acids. V trimming: 5 bases; J trimming: 3 bases; junction bases outside the gene matches: 7.

This clonotype has a handful of counts. This chain connects TRBV12-3 or TRBV12-4 to TRBJ2-6; D ambiguous. The V gene lost 6 bases and the J gene lost 0 bases, with 6 bases spanning the gap. The CDR3 is made up of 14 amino acids. The CDR3 region has the DNA TGTGCCAGCAGCAACCTCTCTGGGGCCAACGTCCTGACTTTC. Protein product: CASSNLSGANVLTF.

In this sample, this clonotype turned up many times. The chain joins TRBV7-8 to TRBJ2-5; D not certain. Trimming shortened V by 2 bases and J by 5 bases, and 12 bases separated the two germline ends. The CDR3 runs to 14 residues. Germline loops: CDR1 SGHVS, CDR2 FQNEAQ. DNA of the CDR3: TGTGCCAGCAGCTTACCATTCGGCGTGGAGACCCAGTACTTC. Protein product: CASSLPFGVETQYF. Complete variable domain (other parts from reference TRBV7-8 and TRBJ2-5): GAGVSQSPRYKVAKRGQDVALRCDPISGHVSLFWYQQALGQGPEFLTYFQNEAQLDKSGLPSDRFFAERPEGSVSTLKIQRTQQEDSAVYLCASSLPFGVETQYFGPGTRLLVL.

The gene calls are TRBV2 and TRBJ1-5; D uncertain. Trimming pared 6 bases from V and 0 bases from J, leaving 6 bases between. CDR1 is SNHLY and CDR2 is FYNNEI in the germline V gene. CDR3 length: 13 amino acids. The CDR3 DNA sequence: TGTGCCAGCAGCGGGGATAGCAATCAGCCCCAGCATTTT. It is translated as CASSGDSNQPQHF.

This clonotype was seen only a few times. The chain is built from TRBV28 and TRBJ2-1; tentative D call: TRBD1 (6 bases). The germline V gene has CDR1 MDHEN and CDR2 SYDVKM. Trimming cost V 2 bases and J 9 bases, with 17 bases left between them. This CDR3 spans 15 amino acids. The CDR3 loop reads CASSLDPAGAGEQFF. The CDR3, as DNA: TGTGCCAGCAGTTTAGATCCCGCAGGGGCTGGTGAGCAGTTCTTC.

This clonotype was observed at least ten times. The rearrangement uses TRBV7-2 and TRBJ2-7; maybe TRBD2 (5 bases). CDR3 length equals 17 residues. Germline CDR1 is SGHTA and CDR2 is FQGNSA. Trimming removed 3 bases from V and 7 bases from J, with 25 bases in between. The CDR3, as DNA: TGTGCCAGCAGCTTTAGACGTGGACTCGTTGATTGGGGAGAGCAGTACTTC. Residues: CASSFRRGLVDWGEQYF.

This clonotype was seen a handful of times. The rearrangement links TRBV20-1 to TRBJ2-2; 7 bases fit TRBD2. This CDR3 is 14 amino acids long. Trimming removed 7 bases from V and 5 bases from J; junction bases left unmatched: 10. CDR1 and CDR2 from the germline V gene are DFQATT and SNEGSKA (reference sequence). The CDR3 bases are TGCAGTGTATTACCGGGAGGCAAGACCGGGGAGCTGTTTTTT. Translation: CSVLPGGKTGELFF.

V usage is TRBV7-6 and J usage is TRBJ2-5; 9 bases are shared with TRBD1. Germline values: CDR1 SGHVS, CDR2 FNYEAQ. Germline trimming cut 6 bases from V and 5 bases from J; bases unmatched to any gene: 7. The CDR3 totals 14 residues. The CDR3 sequence is CASRLQGAWETQYF. CDR3 bases: TGTGCCAGCAGGCTACAGGGGGCGTGGGAGACCCAGTACTTC.

Only a few counts were recorded for this clonotype. This chain joins TRBV9 and TRBJ2-1, with D perhaps TRBD1 (6 bases). The ends were cut back, 4 bases at V and 2 bases at J, with 13 bases in the middle. The CDR3 loop spans 15 amino acids. Looked up from germline, CDR1 is SGDLS and CDR2 is YYNGEE. In nucleotides, the CDR3 is TGTGCCAGCAGCCGACCGACAGGCACCTACAATGAGCAGTTCTTC. This translates into CASSRPTGTYNEQFF.

Only a few counts were recorded for this clonotype. V is TRBV6-2 or TRBV6-3 and J is TRBJ2-7; D possibly corresponds to TRBD2 (6 bases). The CDR3 is 13 residues long. The germline V gene has CDR1 MNHEY and CDR2 SVGEGT. V was shortened by 4 bases and J by 3 bases, with 10 bases between the two germline ends. In DNA, the CDR3 is TGTGCCAGCAGTTCGGGACTCCTCTACGAGCAGTACGTC. It specifies CASSSGLLYEQYV.

This clonotype was detected only a few times. The V and J genes are TRBV14 and TRBJ1-2, with TRBD1 matching over 11 bases. The CDR3 sequence is 14 residues long. Germline CDR1 is SGHDN and CDR2 is FVKESK. Trimming cost V 4 bases and J 8 bases; bases outside gene matches: 6. In DNA form, the CDR3 reads TGTGCCAGCAGCCGGACAGGGGGCGCGGGGGGCTACACCTTC. This codes for CASSRTGGAGGYTF.

The sample holds many counts of this clonotype. This chain joins TRBV12-3 or TRBV12-4 and TRBJ1-2, with D possibly TRBD1 on 6 matching bases. V gave up 3 bases and J gave up 5 bases, with 16 bases separating them. The CDR3 runs 15 residues. As DNA, the CDR3 is TGTGCCAGCAGTTTGGGGCAGGGGTCTTGGTATGGCTACACCTTC. It specifies CASSLGQGSWYGYTF.

The table lists this clonotype with many counts. The rearrangement uses TRBV4-3 and TRBJ2-5, with a tentative D call TRBD2 (7 bases). Trimming stripped 1 base from V and 2 bases from J, with 20 bases between. The CDR3 spans 18 residues. CDR1 and CDR2 (germline): LGHNA, YSLEER. CDR3 in DNA: TGCGCCAGCAGCCAAGTTTGGCCGGGGGGCCTTGGTCAAGAGACCCAGTACTTC. It translates to CASSQVWPGGLGQETQYF.

The genes are TRBV12-5 and TRBJ2-7; 8 bases align to TRBD1. V lost 4 bases, J lost 4 bases, and 6 bases stayed unmatched. Per germline, CDR1 LGHNT and CDR2 FRNRAP. The CDR3 is made up of 14 amino acids. The CDR3 DNA follows: TGTGCTAGTGGTTCAACGACAGGGGTGTACGAGCAGTACGTC. It specifies CASGSTTGVYEQYV.

The chain joins TRBV6-6 to TRBJ2-1; TRBD2 matches at 11 bases. Germline V gene lookup returns CDR1 MNHNY and CDR2 SVGAGI (reference sequence). J gave up 10 bases and V 6 bases, and 8 bases lay outside the gene matches. The CDR3 loop spans 14 amino acids. CDR3 sequence reads: CASSLAGGKGEQFF. In nucleotides, the CDR3 is TGTGCCAGCAGCCTAGCGGGGGGAAAAGGAGAGCAGTTCTTC.

The J gene is TRBJ2-3, the V gene TRBV9; the D gene could be TRBD1 or TRBD2 (5 bases each). Germline V gene sequence: CDR1 SGDLS, CDR2 YYNGEE. The CDR3 runs to 16 residues. V lost 0 bases and J 5 bases, leaving 16 bases between the germline ends. CDR3 coding DNA: TGTGCCAGCAGCGTAGAACGAACAGGAGGAAGAGATACGCAGTATTTT. Protein: CASSVERTGGRDTQYF.

This chain links TRBV28 with TRBJ2-5, with D hard to call. This CDR3 has 14 amino acids. V was trimmed by 3 bases and J by 4 bases, leaving 12 bases between them. Per the germline V gene, CDR1 is MDHEN and CDR2 is SYDVKM. DNA for the CDR3: TGTGCCAGCAGTTTGTCTACCCCCAGAGAGACCCAGTACTTC. Translated: CASSLSTPRETQYF.